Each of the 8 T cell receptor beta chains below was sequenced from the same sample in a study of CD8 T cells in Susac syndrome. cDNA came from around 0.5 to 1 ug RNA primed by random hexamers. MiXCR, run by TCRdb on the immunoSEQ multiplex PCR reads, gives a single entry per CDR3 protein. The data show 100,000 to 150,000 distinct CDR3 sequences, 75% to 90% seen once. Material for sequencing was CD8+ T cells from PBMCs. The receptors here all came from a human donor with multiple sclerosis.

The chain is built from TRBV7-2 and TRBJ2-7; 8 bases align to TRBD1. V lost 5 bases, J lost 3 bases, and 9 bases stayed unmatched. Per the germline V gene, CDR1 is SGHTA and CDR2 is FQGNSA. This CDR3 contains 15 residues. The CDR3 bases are TGTGCCAGCAGCCAGGGGGCAGGGGCCGACTACGAGCAGTACGTC. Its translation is CASSQGAGADYEQYV.

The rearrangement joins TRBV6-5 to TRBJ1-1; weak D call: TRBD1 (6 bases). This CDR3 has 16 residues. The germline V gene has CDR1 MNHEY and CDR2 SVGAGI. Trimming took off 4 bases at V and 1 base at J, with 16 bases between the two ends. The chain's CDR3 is CASSFDLGQSNTEAFF. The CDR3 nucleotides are TGTGCCAGCAGTTTCGACCTAGGACAGTCGAACACTGAAGCTTTCTTT.

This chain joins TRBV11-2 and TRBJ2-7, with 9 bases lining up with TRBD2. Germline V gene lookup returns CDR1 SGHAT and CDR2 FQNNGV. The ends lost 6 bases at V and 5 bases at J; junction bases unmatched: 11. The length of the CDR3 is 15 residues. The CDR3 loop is CASRSPTSGKDEQYF. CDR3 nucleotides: TGTGCCAGCAGGTCCCCGACTAGCGGTAAAGACGAGCAGTACTTC.

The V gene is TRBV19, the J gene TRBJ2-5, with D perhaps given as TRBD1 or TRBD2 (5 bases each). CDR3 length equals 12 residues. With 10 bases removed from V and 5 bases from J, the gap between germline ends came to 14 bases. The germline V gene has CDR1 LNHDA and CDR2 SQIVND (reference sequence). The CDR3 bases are TGTGCCACCCGGGGCGCGGGTGAGACCCAGTACTTC. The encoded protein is CATRGAGETQYF.

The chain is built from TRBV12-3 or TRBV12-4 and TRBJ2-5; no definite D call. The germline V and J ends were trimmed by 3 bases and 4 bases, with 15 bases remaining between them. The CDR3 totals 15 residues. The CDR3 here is CASSFNYKTGETQYF. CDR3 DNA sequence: TGTGCCAGCAGTTTCAACTACAAGACCGGAGAGACCCAGTACTTC.

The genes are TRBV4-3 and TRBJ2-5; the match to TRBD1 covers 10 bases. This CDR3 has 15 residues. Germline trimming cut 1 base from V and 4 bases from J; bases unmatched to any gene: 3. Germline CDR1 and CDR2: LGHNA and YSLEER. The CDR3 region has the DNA TGCGCCAGCAGCCAAGGGACAGGGGGTGGAGAGACCCAGTACTTC. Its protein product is CASSQGTGGGETQYF.

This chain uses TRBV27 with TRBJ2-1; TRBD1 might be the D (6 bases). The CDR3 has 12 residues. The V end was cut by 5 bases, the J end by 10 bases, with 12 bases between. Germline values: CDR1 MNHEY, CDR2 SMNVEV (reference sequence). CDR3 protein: CASSAQGHEQFF. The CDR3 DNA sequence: TGTGCCAGCAGTGCGCAGGGGCACGAGCAGTTCTTC.

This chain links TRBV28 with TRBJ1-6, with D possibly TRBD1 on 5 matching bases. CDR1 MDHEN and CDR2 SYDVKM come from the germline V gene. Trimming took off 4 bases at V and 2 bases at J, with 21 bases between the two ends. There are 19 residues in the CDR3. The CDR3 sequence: CASSSGTWDTGTYNSPLHF. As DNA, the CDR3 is TGTGCCAGCAGTTCCGGGACGTGGGATACCGGGACCTATAATTCACCCCTCCACTTT.